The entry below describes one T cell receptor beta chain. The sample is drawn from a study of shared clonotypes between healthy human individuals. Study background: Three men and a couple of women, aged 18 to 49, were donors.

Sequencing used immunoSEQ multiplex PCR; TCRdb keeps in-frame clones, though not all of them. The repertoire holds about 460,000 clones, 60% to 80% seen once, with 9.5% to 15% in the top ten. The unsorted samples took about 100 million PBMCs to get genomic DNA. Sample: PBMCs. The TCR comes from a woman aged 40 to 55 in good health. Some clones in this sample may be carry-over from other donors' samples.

This CDR3 is CASSEASGTGELFF. The CDR3 DNA sequence: TGTGCCAGCAGTGAAGCTAGCGGGACCGGGGAGCTGTTTTTT. V is TRBV6-4 and J is TRBJ2-2; 8 bases are a match to TRBD2. This CDR3 spans 14 amino acids. The J segment lost 5 bases and the V segment lost 3 bases, leaving 2 bases of the junction unmatched. Germline V gene data show CDR1 as MRHNA and CDR2 as SNTAGT.